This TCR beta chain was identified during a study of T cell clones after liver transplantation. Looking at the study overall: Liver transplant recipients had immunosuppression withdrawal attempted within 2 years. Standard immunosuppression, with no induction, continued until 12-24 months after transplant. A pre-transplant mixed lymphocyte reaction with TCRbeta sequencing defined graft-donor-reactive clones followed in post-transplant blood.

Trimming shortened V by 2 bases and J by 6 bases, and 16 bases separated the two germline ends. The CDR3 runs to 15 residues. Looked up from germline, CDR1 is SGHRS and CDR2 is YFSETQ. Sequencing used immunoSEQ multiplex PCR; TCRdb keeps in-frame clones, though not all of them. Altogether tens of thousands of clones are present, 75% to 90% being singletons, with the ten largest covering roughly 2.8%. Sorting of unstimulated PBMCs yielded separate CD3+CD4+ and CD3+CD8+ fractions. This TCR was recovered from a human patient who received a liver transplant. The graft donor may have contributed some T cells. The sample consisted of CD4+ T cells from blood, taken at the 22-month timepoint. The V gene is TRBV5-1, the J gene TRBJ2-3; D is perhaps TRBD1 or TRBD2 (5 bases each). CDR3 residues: CASSFGAGGSDTQYF. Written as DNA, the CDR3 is TGCGCCAGCAGCTTCGGGGCGGGCGGGTCGGATACGCAGTATTTT.